This T cell receptor (beta chain) was sequenced during a study of human T cells and chemical hapten exposure. Study at large: The study traced per-sample TCR yield variation mainly to small differences in pooled library volumes.

This clonotype was picked up many times. The time point: patch test 3, about 24 weeks after DPC sensitization. Treatment of the sample: therapeutic diphenylcyclopropenone sensitization with weekly scalp DPC. TCRdb reanalysed the RACE reads using MiXCR and keeps one entry per CDR3 protein. The data hold 82,000 or so distinct CDR3 sequences, with over 10% observed a single time. There are 14 residues in the CDR3. Germline lookup yields CDR1 SGHAT and CDR2 FQNNGV. Trimming left V 0 bases short and J 0 bases short, with 3 bases between. The clonotype comes from a woman in her fifties or sixties with alopecia areata. Some clones in this sample may be carry-over from other donors' samples. Source: whole blood, taken in connection with sensitization to the hapten diphenylcyclopropenone (DPC). V and J are TRBV11-2 and TRBJ1-5; D unclear. The CDR3 region has the DNA TGTGCCAGCAGCTTAGACCCTAGCAATCAGCCCCAGCATTTT. Protein product: CASSLDPSNQPQHF. Full variable domain (outside the CDR3, taken from reference TRBV11-2 and TRBJ1-5): EAGVAQSPRYKIIEKRQSVAFWCNPISGHATLYWYQQILGQGPKLLIQFQNNGVVDDSQLPKDRFSAERLKGVDSTLKIQPAKLEDSAVYLCASSLDPSNQPQHFGDGTRLSIL.